This paragraph reports one T cell receptor (beta chain). The sample holds one count of this clone. Which antigen it targets is not known. It has no much larger one-base neighbor in the sample; base qualities were not kept. The library was prepared using the immunoSEQ multiplex PCR assay. The multiplex PCR relied on a mix of 60 forward primers for TCR Vbeta segments and 13 reverse primers for TCR Jbeta segments. Amplification of the CDR3 region of rearranged TCR beta genes was performed with a multiplex PCR assay on genomic DNA. The amplified TCR beta libraries were sequenced on the Illumina HiSeq System as 87-base-pair reads. The published analysis was carried out like this. Across the 670 or so repertoires, a later analysis counted tens of millions of unique TCR beta chains, approximately 10 million of which were shared by at least two donors. To remove PCR and sequencing errors, raw reads were error-corrected and collapsed into unique sequences using a nearest-neighbor algorithm that merged closely related sequences. V, D and J gene segments were assigned by aligning CDR3 sequences to IMGT reference sequences. For a sequence to be retained, a match of at least six nucleotides to both a V gene segment and a J gene segment was required. Rearrangements were called productive when the CDR3 lacked stop codons and stayed in frame with V and J; all others were non-productive. CDR3 was defined by IMGT convention, running from the second conserved V-encoded cysteine to the conserved J-encoded phenylalanine. The earlier analysis of about 560 of the donors excluded any sequence lacking an unambiguous match to a single V gene segment. In an earlier analysis of 587 of the donors, a V segment was called functional when productive rearrangements were above 56.7%, and segregating when the standard deviation between donors exceeded 5%. A statistical classification framework was built to diagnose cytomegalovirus status from the catalog of TCR beta chain sequences. V and J gene assignment, in a later analysis, came from comparing TCR nucleotide sequences with IMGT/GENE-DB human TR gene sequences. A later analysis assigned CDR3 sequences and most-parsimonious VDJ recombination scenarios with the TCRdist pipeline. In a later analysis, each TCR beta chain was defined by its CDR3 amino acid sequence together with its V-gene family, and reads without a unique V-gene family were excluded. A later analysis removed several hundred highly shared, low-generation-probability nucleotide sequences to deal with suspected cross-contamination and a sequencing artifact. In a later analysis, a clonal expansion index was calculated for each public chain from normalized within-repertoire ranks of inferred template counts. A later analysis computed generation probabilities with a VDJ recombination model fitted to out-of-frame rearrangements, and checked the results against IGoR. Hypergeometric tests were used in a later analysis to score TCR-TCR, TCR-HLA and TCR-CMV co-occurrence, with a repertoire-size bias correction applied to the TCR pairs. False discovery rates were estimated in a later analysis by permuting HLA or CMV assignments 20 times. In a later analysis, co-occurring TCRs were grouped using DBSCAN, with TCRdist sequence similarity added in when clustering inside HLA-allele-positive subsets. Repertoires with fewer than 30,000 or more than 120,000 public chains, plus five repertoires with anomalous nucleotide sharing, were excluded from co-occurrence clustering. TCRdb took over this immuneACCESS table, retaining in-frame rearrangements with V and J assigned. Such tables are incomplete; in checked studies, under half of the missing clones stem from an unresolved V gene, and the remainder is unexplained. V, J and clone size were drawn from that table, and D and trimming were deduced from the DNA. The sample has about 180,000 clones on record, 75% of them singletons. The ten largest clones add up to about 2.7% of the sample.

The V end gives up 5 bases and the J end 8 bases, leaving 6 bases in the junction not matched to a gene. From cysteine to phenylalanine, the CDR3 is 16 amino acids long. Just CDR3 DNA is preserved here, 48 bases in frame from base 1. From a lookup of the germline V gene, CDR1 and CDR2 are SNHLY and FYNNEI. This entry belongs to a study of cytomegalovirus exposure and HLA in healthy donors (dated by TCRdb to the late 2010s). Turning to the overall study: According to an earlier analysis of 550 to 750 of the donors, roughly 180 million T cells yielded 90 million to 140 million unique TCR beta sequences and 250 to 350 Gb of sequence data. A handful of DR-DQ haplotypes were handled as single units for association and clustering because linkage in the cohort was strong. A separate validation cohort of more than 100 different subjects was used in addition to the approximately 700-subject first cohort. Donor age, sex, ethnicity and CMV serostatus were compiled alongside the repertoire data. A later genetic analysis took genome-wide SNP genotypes for 398 of the 666 donors and used that subset as a discovery cohort. Roughly 300 gigabases of sequencing data and about 92 million unique TCR sequences made up an early release that covered approximately 620 HLA-typed donors. Every discovery cohort repertoire had been produced on one sequencing platform. Among the roughly 400 genotyped donors, approximately 76% belonged to the genetic ancestry cluster associated with self-reported Caucasian donors. The number of typed donors differed by locus: about 620-630 for A, B, C, DRB1 and DQB1; 500 to 550 for DQA1; fewer than 610 for DPA1; and roughly 470 for DPB1. A later analysis re-analyzed previously published TCR beta repertoires from 600 to 850 donors and added high-resolution HLA genotyping to study TCR occurrence patterns. The study aimed to test whether signatures of past pathogen exposure could be identified by cataloging public T cell receptors. In an earlier analysis of roughly 600 of the donors, high-throughput TCR beta sequencing was used to judge whether each TCR beta V gene segment behaved as functional or pseudogenic. High-throughput TCR immunosequencing, statistical association of individual TCRs with disease status, and machine learning were combined to predict cytomegalovirus infection status. Among 398 genotyped donors of the cohort, an average of around 240,000 unique TCR beta nucleotide sequences was sequenced per donor, of which about 19% were non-productive. Class I and class II HLA loci were covered by the typing at four-digit resolution. The study used immunosequencing to profile the T cell repertoires of 666 subjects and linked those repertoires to cytomegalovirus serostatus. The later analysis used no new phenotypic data to find candidate immune exposures, relying instead on TCR beta sequences and their occurrence across donors. Results the study describes overall, beyond this receptor: Strong co-occurrence of HLA alleles, especially DR and DQ, made assigning TCR associations to individual alleles difficult. Most CMV-associated TCR beta chains appeared to be HLA-restricted in a later analysis, and the HLA associations seemed to be driven largely by CMV exposure. Because HLA typing was unavailable for some donors at each locus, only the typed subset was used in association tests. Three of the identified cytomegalovirus-associated TCR beta chains were confirmed in vitro to be specific for cytomegalovirus antigens. Because the 87-base-pair reads could not distinguish some IMGT-functional V segments, including TRBV6-2 and TRBV6-3, those segments were excluded. Compared with equally common non-associated chains, HLA-associated TCR beta chains in a later analysis were more clonally expanded and had lower generation probabilities. The cohort was sequenced for TCR beta chains only, and without alpha or paired-chain data the features that could be detected were limited. A further reported finding was that TCR beta sequences accurately predicted the HLA-A and HLA-B alleles for most subjects in the first cohort. Because counts were too low, about 18 rarely observed V segments, including chromosome 9 orphons, were left out of the earlier analysis of several hundred of the donors. According to a later analysis, parvovirus B19, influenza, CMV and Epstein-Barr virus appeared linked to several top co-occurrence clusters. Cytomegalovirus status was reported to be diagnosed by the classifier with high specificity and sensitivity in both the original and validation cohorts. A total of fewer than 200 TCR beta chains were listed by the study as associated with cytomegalovirus. A later genetic analysis reported fewer N-insertions in productive TCRs among donors in an Asian-associated ancestry cluster than the roughly 670-donor mean. In an earlier analysis of some 540 of the donors, most TCR beta V segments appeared in productive rearrangements about 87% or about 30% of the time, broadly matching IMGT annotations. A later analysis found that TCR association rates varied across HLA loci, with DRB1 alleles showing the most associated TCRs and HLA-C alleles the fewest. An association between a missense DCLRE1C variant and V-gene and J-gene trimming of TCR beta chains was found in a later genetic analysis and replicated in an independent cohort. In a later analysis, 15,000 to 20,000 TCR beta sequences were associated with specific HLA alleles at a false discovery rate of 0.05. For the cohort, immune exposure information was limited to CMV serostatus. A cluster of highly shared sequence variants was judged likely to represent a technical artifact of the sequencing pipeline. Correlated functional status among segregating V segments might reflect linkage disequilibrium, but an unknown experimental factor could not be ruled out. The authors suggested that the approach could potentially be generalized to other disease states and immunological phenotypes. While some public TCRs were present in many individuals, most TCR sequences turned up only very rarely across donors. Presence/absence analyses assumed roughly uniform sequencing depth across donors, an assumption that may not hold.

The cohort was made up of 500 to 800 healthy bone marrow donors. All cohort members were sampled while nominally healthy, although unrecorded immune exposures were likely present. The donor was CMV seronegative and belonged to the group of approximately 320 seronegative cohort members. Each donor provided a peripheral blood sample, and peripheral blood mononuclear cells were used for TCR beta sequencing. The Qiagen DNeasy Blood Extraction Kit was used to extract genomic DNA from the blood cell samples. The receptor's source is a male donor in good health and CMV-seronegative. Sequencing used PBMCs. Recombination joined TRBV2 with TRBJ2-1, with 16 bases in between that match TRBD2. The CDR3: CASSPGTSGGADEQFF. The bases read TGTGCCAGCAGTCCCGGGACTAGCGGGGGGGCCGATGAGCAGTTCTTC.